Judged by abundance, the clone carrying this T cell receptor beta chain is medium-sized. TRBV12-4/TRBJ1-2 clonotypes were amplified with adaptor-ligated barcode primers. TCRdb ran MiXCR on the multiplex PCR reads and lists one entry per CDR3 protein. This sample has 1,000 to 1,500 distinct CDR3 sequences, with roughly a third found just once. The CDR3 contains 17 residues. V gave up 4 bases and J gave up 0 bases; unmatched junction bases: 11. Sequences were obtained from memory CD4+ T cells sorted from blood. The subset: memory CD4+ T cells, CD4+CD45RO+CD25-. The source is a female donor with breast cancer. This chain joins TRBV12-3 or TRBV12-4 and TRBJ1-2; 7 bases align to TRBD1. The CDR3 here is CASSSRDRGPSNYGYTF. The CDR3 DNA is TGTGCCAGCAGTTCCCGGGACAGAGGTCCTTCTAACTATGGCTACACCTTC.